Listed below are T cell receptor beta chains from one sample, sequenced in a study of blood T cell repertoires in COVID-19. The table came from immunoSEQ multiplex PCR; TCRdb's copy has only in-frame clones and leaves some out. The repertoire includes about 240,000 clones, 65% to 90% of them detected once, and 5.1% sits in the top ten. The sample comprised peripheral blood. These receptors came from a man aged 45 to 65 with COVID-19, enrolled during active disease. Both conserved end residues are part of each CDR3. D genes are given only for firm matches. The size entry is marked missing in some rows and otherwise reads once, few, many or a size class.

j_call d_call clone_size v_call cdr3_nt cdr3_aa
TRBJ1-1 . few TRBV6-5 TGTGCCAGCAGGCAAGCTTCGAACACTGAAGCTTTCTTT CASRQASNTEAFF
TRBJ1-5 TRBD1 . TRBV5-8 TGTGCCAGCAGCTTGGGGACAGGGGGGAATCAGCCCCAGCATTTT CASSLGTGGNQPQHF
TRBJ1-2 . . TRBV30 TGTGCCTGGAGTAGTTTGGGGGGGAACTATGGCTACACCTTC CAWSSLGGNYGYTF
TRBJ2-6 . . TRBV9 TGTGCCAGCAGCGCAGGGGTACGCTCTGGGGCCAACGTCCTGACTTTC CASSAGVRSGANVLTF
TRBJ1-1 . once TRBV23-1 TGCGCCAGCAGTCCCGCGGACAGTCCTCGGAACACTGAAGCTTTCTTT CASSPADSPRNTEAFF
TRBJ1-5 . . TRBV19 TGTGCCAGTAGCCAGTCAGGGGTACGTCAGCCCCAGCATTTT CASSQSGVRQPQHF
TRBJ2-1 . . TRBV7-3 TGTGCCAGCAGCTTAATTGGAGGGGCAGGGTCCTTCAATGAGCAGTTCTTC CASSLIGGAGSFNEQFF
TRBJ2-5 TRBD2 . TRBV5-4 TGTGCCAGCAGCTTGGTCGGGGGGGCAGAGACCCAGTACTTC CASSLVGGAETQYF
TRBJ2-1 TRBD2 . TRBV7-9 TGTGCCAGCAGCTTTATAGCGGGGGGGCCGGATGAGCAGTTCTTC CASSFIAGGPDEQFF
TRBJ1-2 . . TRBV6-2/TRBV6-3 TGTGCCAGCAGTTGGGGGAGGACGAGTTTCTATGGCTACACCTTC CASSWGRTSFYGYTF
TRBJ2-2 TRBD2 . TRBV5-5 TGTGCCAGCAGCGCGGGACTAGCGGAGGTGACCGGGGAGCTGTTTTTT CASSAGLAEVTGELFF
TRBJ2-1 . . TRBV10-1 TGCGCCAACCGGCGTTCGGGGGGCCGCCACATAAACAATGAGCAGTTCTTC CANRRSGGRHINNEQFF
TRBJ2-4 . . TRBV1 TGCACCAGCAGCCAAAATCATGTAGGGGCAGGGAGGGACATTCAGTACTTC CTSSQNHVGAGRDIQYF
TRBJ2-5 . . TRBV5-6 TGTGCCAGCAGCTTGGAGACAGCACAAGAGACCCAGTACTTC CASSLETAQETQYF
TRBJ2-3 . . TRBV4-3 TGCGCCAGCAGCCACCGCACAGGGTTCGGAACAGATACGCAGTATTTT CASSHRTGFGTDTQYF
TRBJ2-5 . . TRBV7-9 TGTGCCAGCAGCCTGACAGGCGAAGGAGAGACCCAGTACTTC CASSLTGEGETQYF
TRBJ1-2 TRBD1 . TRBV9 TGTGCCAGCAGCGTAGTTCCGGACAGGCGGCCCGGCTATGGCTACACCTTC CASSVVPDRRPGYGYTF
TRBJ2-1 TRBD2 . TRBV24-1 TGTGCCACCGGCGGGGGGATTGAGCAGTTCTTC CATGGGIEQFF
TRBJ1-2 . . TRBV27 TGTGCCAGCAGTTTAGGATCCCGGGGTCACTATGGCTACACCTTC CASSLGSRGHYGYTF
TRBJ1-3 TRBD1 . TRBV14 TGTGCCAGCAGCCATTACAGGGGGGTCGGAAACACCATATATTTT CASSHYRGVGNTIYF
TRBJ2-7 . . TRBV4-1 TGCGCCAGCAGCCAAGAACAATACTACGAGCAGTACTTC CASSQEQYYEQYF
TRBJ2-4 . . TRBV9 TGTGCCAGCAGCGTAGACACCACCTCAGGCAGCATTCAGTACTTC CASSVDTTSGSIQYF
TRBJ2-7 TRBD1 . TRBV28 TGTGCCAGCAGTTTAGGACAGGGAGCCTACGAGCAGTACTTC CASSLGQGAYEQYF
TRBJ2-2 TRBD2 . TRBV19 TGTGCCAGTAGTACGACCGGGGGGGCCGGGGAGCTGTTTTTT CASSTTGGAGELFF
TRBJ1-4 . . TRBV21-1 TGTGCCAGCAGCAACAATACAGGGGGGATAGATTTTGCGACTAATGAAAAACTGTTTTTT CASSNNTGGIDFATNEKLFF
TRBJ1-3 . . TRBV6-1 TGTGCCAGCAGTGAGAGTGACATCGCCATATATTTT CASSESDIAIYF
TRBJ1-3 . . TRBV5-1 TGCGCCAGCAGCTTAGGGACGGACTACTCTGGAAACACCATATATTTT CASSLGTDYSGNTIYF
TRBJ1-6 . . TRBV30 TGTGCCTGGAGGAGCAGGGTTACCTATAATTCACCCCTCCACTTT CAWRSRVTYNSPLHF
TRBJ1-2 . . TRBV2 TGTGCCAGCGGTATTGAGAGCTATGGCTACACCTTC CASGIESYGYTF
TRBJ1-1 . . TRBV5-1 TGCGCCAGCAGCCATTCAGTGGACACTGAAGCTTTCTTT CASSHSVDTEAFF
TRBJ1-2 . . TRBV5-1 TGCGCCAGCAGAAGAGACAATAACTATGGCTACACCTTC CASRRDNNYGYTF
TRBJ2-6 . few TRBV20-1 TGCAGTGCCGTCGGGGGCAACGTCCTGACTTTC CSAVGGNVLTF
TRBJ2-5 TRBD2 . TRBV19 TGTGCCAGTAGTTCCATAGCGGGGGACCTCCAAGAGACCCAGTACTTC CASSSIAGDLQETQYF
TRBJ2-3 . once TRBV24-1 TGTGCCACCAGTGACCCCGAAGGGGCGGGAAGCACAGATACGCAGTATTTT CATSDPEGAGSTDTQYF
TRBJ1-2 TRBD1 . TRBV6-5 TGTGCCAGCAGTTTGACAGGGTTCGGCTATGGCTACACCTTC CASSLTGFGYGYTF
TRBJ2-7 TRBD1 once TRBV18 TGTGCCAGCTCACTCCCGAACAGGGGCCTCTACGAGCAGTACTTC CASSLPNRGLYEQYF
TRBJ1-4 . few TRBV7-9 TGTGCCAGCAGCCAATGGGGGCTTGATAATGAAAAACTGTTTTTT CASSQWGLDNEKLFF
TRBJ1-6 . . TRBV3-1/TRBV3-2 TGTGCCAGCAGCCAAGATAGGACAGCCAATTCACCCCTCCACTTT CASSQDRTANSPLHF
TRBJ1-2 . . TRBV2 TGTGCCAGCAGTTCGGACAAGGGGGGCTACACCTTC CASSSDKGGYTF
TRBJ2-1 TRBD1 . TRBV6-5 TGTGCCAGCAGTTTGGACAGGGGGGGGAATGAGCAGTTCTTC CASSLDRGGNEQFF
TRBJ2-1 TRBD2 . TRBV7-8 TGTGCCAGCAGCCCCAACCCGTTAGCGGGGGACAATGAGCAGTTCTTC CASSPNPLAGDNEQFF
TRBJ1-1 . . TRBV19 TGTGCCAGTAGTCGGGGTAGGACTGAAGCTTTCTTT CASSRGRTEAFF
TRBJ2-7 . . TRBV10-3 TGTGCCATCAGTGAGAGAGACTACTACGAGCAGTACTTC CAISERDYYEQYF
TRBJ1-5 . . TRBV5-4 TGTGCCAGCAGCTTGGACTCCCAGGGACAGCCCCAGCATTTT CASSLDSQGQPQHF
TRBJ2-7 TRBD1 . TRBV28 TGTGCCAGCAAACCACAGGGGGCCGGGGTTTACGAGCAGTACTTC CASKPQGAGVYEQYF
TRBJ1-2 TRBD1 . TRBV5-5 TGTGCCAGCAGTACAGGGGTTGGGGGCTACACCTTC CASSTGVGGYTF
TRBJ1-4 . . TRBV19 TGTGCCAGTAATAAGCAAGGAAGACTCGCTAATGAAAAACTGTTTTTT CASNKQGRLANEKLFF
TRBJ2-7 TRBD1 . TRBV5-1 TGCGCCAGCAGCTTGGGTAACTCCGGGACAGGGGTGGGGTACGAGCAGTACTTC CASSLGNSGTGVGYEQYF
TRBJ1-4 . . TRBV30 TGTGCCTGGGGCCGGGGAGTTAATGAAAAACTGTTTTTT CAWGRGVNEKLFF
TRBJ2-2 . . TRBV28 TGTGCCAGCAGTCGATACCAGGGTGCCGGGGAGCTGTTTTTT CASSRYQGAGELFF
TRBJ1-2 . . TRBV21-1 TGTGCCAGCACCTGGGGGACAGGGAAAATCTATGGCTACACCTTC CASTWGTGKIYGYTF
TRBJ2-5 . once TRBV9 TGTGCCAGCAGCGTAGGCCCTAGCCCAGAAGAGACCCAGTACTTC CASSVGPSPEETQYF
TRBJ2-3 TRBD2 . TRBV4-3 TGCGCCAGCAGCCAAGAAACCACCCCGGCTAGCGGGGGCCTAGATACGCAGTATTTT CASSQETTPASGGLDTQYF
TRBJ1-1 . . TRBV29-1 TGCAGCGCCCGCCTGGGGCTCTCAGGCGGTACTGAAGCTTTCTTT CSARLGLSGGTEAFF
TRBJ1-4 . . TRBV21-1 TGTGCCAGCAGGCAACAACTGGGGACAGGGTGCGAAAAACTGTTTTTT CASRQQLGTGCEKLFF
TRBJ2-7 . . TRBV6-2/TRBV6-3 TGTGCCAGCAGTTACGGCGGGGCGGGACTCCGCTCCTACGAGCAGTACTTC CASSYGGAGLRSYEQYF
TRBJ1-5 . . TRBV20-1 TGCAGTGCTAGTGGACAGTCATATAGCAATCAGCCCCAGCATTTT CSASGQSYSNQPQHF
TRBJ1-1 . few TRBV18 TGTGCCAGCTCACGCGACAACCCACCTGAAGCTTTCTTT CASSRDNPPEAFF
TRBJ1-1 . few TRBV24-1 TGTGCCACCAGTGAATCCCGTGGGGGCAACACTGAAGCTTTCTTT CATSESRGGNTEAFF
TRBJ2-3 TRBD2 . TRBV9 TGTGCCAGCAGCGTAGTAGGGCGGGGGACCACAGATACGCAGTATTTT CASSVVGRGTTDTQYF